The T cell receptor (beta chain) under discussion was sequenced for a study of shared clonotypes between healthy human individuals. Germline V gives CDR1 MNHEY, CDR2 SMNVEV (reference sequence). J lost 1 base, V lost 9 bases, and 5 bases had no gene match. This CDR3 is 13 amino acids long. Original analysis: Filtering differed since immunoSEQ provided only junctions, with no quality scores. The repertoire was sequenced with immunoSEQ multiplex PCR; TCRdb's copy has only in-frame clones and lacks some. Clonal size and the V and J genes are those of that table, whereas D and trimming came from the DNA. The sample records over 850,000 clones, 75% to 80% being singletons. Notes on the study in general: With a few donors compared, about 5.2% of naive CD4 clonotypes were shared.

On this clone: What it recognizes is unknown. In the same sample, other DNA sequences code for this CDR3.

Sequences were obtained from memory CD4+ T cells from PBMCs. Subset defined: CD45RA-negative fraction. This receptor was taken from a man between 18 and 35 years old in good health. Some clones in this sample may be carry-over from other donors' samples. This rearrangement joins TRBV27 to TRBJ1-1; 7 bases are shared with TRBD1. The CDR3 is CASTQGGNTEAFF. The CDR3 coding sequence is TGTGCCAGTACGCAGGGGGGGAACACTGAAGCTTTCTTT.